What follows is one T cell receptor beta chain and its context. The record originates from a study of human T cells and chemical hapten exposure. Study context: TCR yields per sample varied mostly from small pooled library volume differences.

Extraction yielded total RNA from whole blood (unfractionated). The library gave individual cDNA molecules unique molecular identifiers. From the 5' RACE reads, TCRdb called clonotypes with MiXCR, one entry per CDR3 protein. The sample carries over 95,000 distinct CDR3 sequences, 19% recorded once. Germline lookup yields CDR1 MGHRA and CDR2 YSYEKL. CDR3 length: 18 amino acids. J was trimmed by 2 bases and V by 0 bases; bases with no gene match: 9. This clonotype was sampled from a human donor in good health. The chain has TRBV4-1 and TRBJ2-5; the match to TRBD2 covers 10 bases. CDR3 protein: CASSQDPAGGPGQETQYF. Here the CDR3 DNA reads TGCGCCAGCAGCCAAGACCCAGCGGGAGGGCCTGGGCAAGAGACCCAGTACTTC.